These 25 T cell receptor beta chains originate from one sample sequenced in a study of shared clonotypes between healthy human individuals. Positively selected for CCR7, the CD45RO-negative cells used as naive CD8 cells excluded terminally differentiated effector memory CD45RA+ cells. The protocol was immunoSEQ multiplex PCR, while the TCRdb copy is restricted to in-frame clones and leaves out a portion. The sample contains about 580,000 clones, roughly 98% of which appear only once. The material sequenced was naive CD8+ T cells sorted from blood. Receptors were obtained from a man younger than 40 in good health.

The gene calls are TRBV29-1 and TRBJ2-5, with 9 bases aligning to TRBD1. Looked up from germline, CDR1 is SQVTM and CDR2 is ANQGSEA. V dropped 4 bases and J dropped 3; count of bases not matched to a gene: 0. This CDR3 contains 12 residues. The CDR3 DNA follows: TGCAGCGTTGGGACAGGGGAAGAGACCCAGTACTTC. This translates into CSVGTGEETQYF.

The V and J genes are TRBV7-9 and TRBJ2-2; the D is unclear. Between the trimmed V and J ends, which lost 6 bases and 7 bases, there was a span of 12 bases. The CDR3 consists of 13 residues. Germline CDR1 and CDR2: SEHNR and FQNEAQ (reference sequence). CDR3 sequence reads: CASRPAENGELFF. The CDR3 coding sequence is TGTGCCAGCAGGCCGGCGGAAAACGGGGAGCTGTTTTTT.

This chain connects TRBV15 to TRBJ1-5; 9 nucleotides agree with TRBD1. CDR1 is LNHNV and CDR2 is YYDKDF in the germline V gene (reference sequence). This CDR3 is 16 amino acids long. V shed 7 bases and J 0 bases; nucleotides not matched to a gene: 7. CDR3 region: CATTVGTGFSNQPQHF. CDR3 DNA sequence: TGTGCCACCACCGTTGGGACAGGGTTTAGCAATCAGCCCCAGCATTTT.

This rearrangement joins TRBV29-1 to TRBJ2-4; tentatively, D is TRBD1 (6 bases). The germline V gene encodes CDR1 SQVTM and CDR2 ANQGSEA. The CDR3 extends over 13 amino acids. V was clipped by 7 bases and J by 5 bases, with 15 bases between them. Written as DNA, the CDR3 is TGCAGCGGAACCCGACAGGACGAAAACATTCAGTACTTC. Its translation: CSGTRQDENIQYF. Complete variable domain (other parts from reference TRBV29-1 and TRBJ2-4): SAVISQKPSRDICQRGTSLTIQCQVDSQVTMMFWYRQQPGQSLTLIATANQGSEATYESGFVIDKFPISRPNLTFSTLTVSNMSPEDSSIYLCSGTRQDENIQYFGAGTRLSVL.

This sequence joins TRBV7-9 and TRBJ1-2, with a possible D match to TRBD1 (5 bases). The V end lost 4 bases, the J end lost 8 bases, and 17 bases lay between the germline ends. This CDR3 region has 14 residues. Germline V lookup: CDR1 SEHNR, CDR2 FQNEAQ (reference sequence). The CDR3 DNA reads TGTGCCAGCAGCTGGGACCTACCAGGAGGCGGCTACACCTTC. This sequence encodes CASSWDLPGGGYTF.

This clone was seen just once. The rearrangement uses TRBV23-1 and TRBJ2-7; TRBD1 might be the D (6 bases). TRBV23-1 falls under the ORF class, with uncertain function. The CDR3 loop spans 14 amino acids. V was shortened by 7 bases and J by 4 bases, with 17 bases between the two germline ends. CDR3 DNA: TGCGCCAGCACAAGGTTGTGGGGGCCATACGAGCAGTACTTC. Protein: CASTRLWGPYEQYF.

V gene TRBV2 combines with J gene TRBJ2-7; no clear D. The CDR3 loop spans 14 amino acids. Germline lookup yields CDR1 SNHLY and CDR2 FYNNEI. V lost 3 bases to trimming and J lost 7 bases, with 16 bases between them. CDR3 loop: CASSDLNRPFEQYF. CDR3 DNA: TGTGCCAGCAGTGATCTAAACCGGCCCTTTGAGCAGTACTTC.

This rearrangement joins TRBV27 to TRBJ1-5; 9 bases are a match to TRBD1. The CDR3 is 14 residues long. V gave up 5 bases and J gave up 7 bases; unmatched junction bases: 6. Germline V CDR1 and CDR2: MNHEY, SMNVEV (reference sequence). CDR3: CASSPTGGGQPQHF. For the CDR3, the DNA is TGTGCCAGCAGTCCTACAGGGGGCGGGCAGCCCCAGCATTTT.

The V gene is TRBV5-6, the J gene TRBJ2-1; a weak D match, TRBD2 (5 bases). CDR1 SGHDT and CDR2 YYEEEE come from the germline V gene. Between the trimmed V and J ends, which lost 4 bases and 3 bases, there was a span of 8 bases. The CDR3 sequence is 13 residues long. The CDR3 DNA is TGTGCCAGCAGCCTCACTAGCTACAATGAGCAGTTCTTC. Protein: CASSLTSYNEQFF.

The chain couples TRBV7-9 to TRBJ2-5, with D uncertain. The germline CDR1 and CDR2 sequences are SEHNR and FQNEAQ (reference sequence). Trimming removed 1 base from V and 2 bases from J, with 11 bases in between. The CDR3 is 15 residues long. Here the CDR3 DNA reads TGTGCCAGCAGCTTAGTAAGGGCAGATCAAGAGACCCAGTACTTC. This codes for CASSLVRADQETQYF.

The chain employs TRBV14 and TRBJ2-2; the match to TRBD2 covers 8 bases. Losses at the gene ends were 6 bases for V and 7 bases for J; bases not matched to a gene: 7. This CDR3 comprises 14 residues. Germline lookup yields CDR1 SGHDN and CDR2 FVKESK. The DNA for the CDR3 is TGTGCCAGCAGGGGCGGAGCGGGAGACGGGGAGCTGTTTTTT. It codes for CASRGGAGDGELFF. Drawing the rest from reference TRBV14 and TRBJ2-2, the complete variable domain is EAGVTQFPSHSVIEKGQTVTLRCDPISGHDNLYWYRRVMGKEIKFLLHFVKESKQDESGMPNNRFLAERTGGTYSTLKVQPAELEDSGVYFCASRGGAGDGELFFGEGSRLTVL.

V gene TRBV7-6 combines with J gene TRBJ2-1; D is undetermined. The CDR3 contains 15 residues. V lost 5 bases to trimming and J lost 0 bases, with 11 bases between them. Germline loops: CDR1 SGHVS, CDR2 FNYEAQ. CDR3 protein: CASSPRLGSYNEQFF. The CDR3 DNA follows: TGTGCCAGCAGCCCGAGACTGGGCTCCTACAATGAGCAGTTCTTC.

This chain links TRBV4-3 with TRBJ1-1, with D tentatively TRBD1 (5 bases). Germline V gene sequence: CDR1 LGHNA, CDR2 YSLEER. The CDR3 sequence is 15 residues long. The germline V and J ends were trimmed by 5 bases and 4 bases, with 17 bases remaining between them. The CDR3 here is CASSERGGRSTEAFF. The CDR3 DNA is TGCGCCAGCAGCGAAAGGGGTGGACGTTCCACTGAAGCTTTCTTT.

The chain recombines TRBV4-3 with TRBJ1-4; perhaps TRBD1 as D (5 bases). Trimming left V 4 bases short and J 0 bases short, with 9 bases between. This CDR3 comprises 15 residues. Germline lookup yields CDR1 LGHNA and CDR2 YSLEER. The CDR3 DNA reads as TGCGCCAGCAGCCCGGACACCTCAACTAATGAAAAACTGTTTTTT. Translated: CASSPDTSTNEKLFF.

The DNA for the CDR3 is TGTGCCGGTTCCCCCCCGGACAGGAGGAATCAGCCCCAGCATTTT. It codes for CAGSPPDRRNQPQHF. The chain uses TRBV30 and TRBJ1-5; 7 bases fit TRBD1. The CDR3 length is 15 residues. After removal of 8 bases from V and 4 bases from J, the junction contained 14 bases not matched to a gene. Per germline, CDR1 GTSNPN and CDR2 SVGIG (reference sequence).

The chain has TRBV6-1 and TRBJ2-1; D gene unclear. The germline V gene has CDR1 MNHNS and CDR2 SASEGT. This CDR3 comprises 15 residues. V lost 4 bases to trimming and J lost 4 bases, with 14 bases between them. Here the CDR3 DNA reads TGTGCCAGCAGTGGAGCCCGACACGTTTACAATGAGCAGTTCTTC. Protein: CASSGARHVYNEQFF.

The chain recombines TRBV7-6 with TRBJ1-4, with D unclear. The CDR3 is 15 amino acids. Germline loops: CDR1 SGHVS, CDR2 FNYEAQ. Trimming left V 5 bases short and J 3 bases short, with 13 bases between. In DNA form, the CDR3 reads TGTGCCAGCAGCAAATCCCCGGGAGCTAATGAAAAACTGTTTTTT. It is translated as CASSKSPGANEKLFF.

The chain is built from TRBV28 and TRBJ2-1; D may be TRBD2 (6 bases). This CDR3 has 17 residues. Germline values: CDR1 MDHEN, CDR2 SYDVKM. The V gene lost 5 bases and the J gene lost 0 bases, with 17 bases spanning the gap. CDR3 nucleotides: TGTGCCAGCAGTAAAGCCCGGGACTCTGGCTCCTACAATGAGCAGTTCTTC. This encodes CASSKARDSGSYNEQFF.

The CDR3 here is CASSPGGSSYNEQFF. CDR3 coding DNA: TGTGCCAGTAGTCCGGGCGGGAGCTCCTACAATGAGCAGTTCTTC. This chain joins TRBV19 and TRBJ2-1; 7 bases align to TRBD2. This CDR3 contains 15 residues. Trimming cost V 5 bases and J 0 bases; bases outside gene matches: 4. CDR1 and CDR2 from the germline V gene are LNHDA and SQIVND (reference sequence).

CDR3 sequence: CASSPGILGTEAFF. Here the CDR3 DNA reads TGTGCCAGCAGCCCAGGCATCCTGGGCACTGAAGCTTTCTTT. J is TRBJ1-1 and V is TRBV7-9; no firm D call. This CDR3 spans 14 amino acids. Germline assignment: CDR1 SEHNR and CDR2 FQNEAQ (reference sequence). V was trimmed by 5 bases and J by 4 bases, leaving 14 bases between them.

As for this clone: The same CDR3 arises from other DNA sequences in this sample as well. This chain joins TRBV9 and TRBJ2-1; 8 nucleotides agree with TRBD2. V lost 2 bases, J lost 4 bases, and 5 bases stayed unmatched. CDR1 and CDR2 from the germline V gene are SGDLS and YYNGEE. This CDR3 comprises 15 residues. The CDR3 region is CASSVGTSGYNEQFF. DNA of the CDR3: TGTGCCAGCAGCGTTGGTACTAGCGGTTACAATGAGCAGTTCTTC.

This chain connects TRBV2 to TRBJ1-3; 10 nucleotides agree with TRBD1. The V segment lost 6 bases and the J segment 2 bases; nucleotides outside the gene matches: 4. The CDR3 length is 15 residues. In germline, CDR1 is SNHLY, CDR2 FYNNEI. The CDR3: CASSPDRGPGNTIYF. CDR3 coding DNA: TGTGCCAGCAGCCCCGACAGGGGGCCTGGAAACACCATATATTTT.

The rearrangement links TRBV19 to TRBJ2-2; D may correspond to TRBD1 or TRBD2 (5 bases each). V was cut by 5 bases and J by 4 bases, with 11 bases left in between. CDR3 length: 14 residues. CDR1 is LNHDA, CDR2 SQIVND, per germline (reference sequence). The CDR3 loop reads CASSDSGRTGELFF. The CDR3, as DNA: TGTGCCAGTAGTGACAGCGGTCGCACCGGGGAGCTGTTTTTT. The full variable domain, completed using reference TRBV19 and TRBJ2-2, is DGGITQSPKYLFRKEGQNVTLSCEQNLNHDAMYWYRQDPGQGLRLIYYSQIVNDFQKGDIAEGYSVSREKKESFPLTVTSAQKNPTAFYLCASSDSGRTGELFFGEGSRLTVL.

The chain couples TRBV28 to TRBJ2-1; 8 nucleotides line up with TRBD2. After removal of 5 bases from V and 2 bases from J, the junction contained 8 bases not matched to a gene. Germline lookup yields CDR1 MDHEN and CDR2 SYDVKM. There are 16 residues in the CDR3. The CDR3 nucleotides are TGTGCCAGCAGTACTTCTGGCGGGAGGCCCTACAATGAGCAGTTCTTC. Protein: CASSTSGGRPYNEQFF.

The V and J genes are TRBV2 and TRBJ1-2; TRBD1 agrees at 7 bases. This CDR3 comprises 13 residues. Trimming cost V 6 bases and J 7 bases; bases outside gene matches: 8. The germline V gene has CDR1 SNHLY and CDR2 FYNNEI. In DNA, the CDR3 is TGTGCCAGCAGCGCCGGGACAGCTTCTGGCTACACCTTC. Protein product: CASSAGTASGYTF.